Listed below are T cell receptor beta chains from one sample, sequenced in a study of blood T cells in healthy people across ages. TCRdb reanalysed the 5' RACE reads using MiXCR and keeps one entry per CDR3 protein. This sample carries over 500,000 distinct CDR3 sequences, about 27% of them seen once, and the ten largest clones take roughly 3.5%. In addition, the sample was reused for a study of T cells of mothers and their children.

The material sequenced was blood. The receptors come from a boy between 2 and 10 years old in good health. Both conserved end residues are part of each CDR3. Fields, in order: V gene, J gene, clone size, CDR3 protein. Size values are once, few and many counts, or a class for expanded clones, and some rows have none.

V gene: TRBV29-1; J gene: TRBJ2-5; clone size: .; CDR3 protein: CSAPLGQGGETQYF
V gene: TRBV20-1; J gene: TRBJ2-7; clone size: .; CDR3 protein: CSASEQGDLEQYF
V gene: TRBV24-1; J gene: TRBJ2-5; clone size: few; CDR3 protein: CATSEEGAIKETQYF
V gene: TRBV27; J gene: TRBJ2-1; clone size: .; CDR3 protein: CASSYGDRGEQFF
V gene: TRBV6-1; J gene: TRBJ2-3; clone size: .; CDR3 protein: CASSRASRVLTDTQYF
V gene: TRBV4-3; J gene: TRBJ2-5; clone size: few; CDR3 protein: CASSLLLEGRETQYF
V gene: TRBV12-3/TRBV12-4; J gene: TRBJ1-2; clone size: .; CDR3 protein: CASSVNSLYGYTF
V gene: TRBV6-4; J gene: TRBJ2-3; clone size: few; CDR3 protein: CASSRPGTAQYF
V gene: TRBV20-1; J gene: TRBJ2-4; clone size: .; CDR3 protein: CSARLAGTGAKNIQYF
V gene: TRBV7-2; J gene: TRBJ2-1; clone size: .; CDR3 protein: CASSFDRYTYNEQFF
V gene: TRBV25-1; J gene: TRBJ2-7; clone size: few; CDR3 protein: CASARQGSYEQYF
V gene: TRBV20-1; J gene: TRBJ1-1; clone size: few; CDR3 protein: CSARIYLNTEAFF
V gene: TRBV12-3/TRBV12-4; J gene: TRBJ1-5; clone size: .; CDR3 protein: CASSLDSGAQHF
V gene: TRBV12-3/TRBV12-4; J gene: TRBJ1-1; clone size: .; CDR3 protein: CASSLGWETEAFF
V gene: TRBV12-3/TRBV12-4; J gene: TRBJ2-7; clone size: few; CDR3 protein: CASSPGWYEQYF
V gene: TRBV10-3; J gene: TRBJ2-1; clone size: .; CDR3 protein: CAISGGGEQFF
V gene: TRBV2; J gene: TRBJ2-5; clone size: .; CDR3 protein: CASTRRDWRRETQYF
V gene: TRBV7-2; J gene: TRBJ2-5; clone size: .; CDR3 protein: CASSLADRGKETQYF
V gene: TRBV18; J gene: TRBJ1-1; clone size: few; CDR3 protein: CASSPQGWPEAFF
V gene: TRBV29-1; J gene: TRBJ2-5; clone size: .; CDR3 protein: CSVSLGLAILYQETQYF
V gene: TRBV12-3/TRBV12-4; J gene: TRBJ1-3; clone size: .; CDR3 protein: CASSLSTYSSGTTIYF
V gene: TRBV19; J gene: TRBJ2-1; clone size: .; CDR3 protein: CASTLGLVEGGNEQFF
V gene: TRBV6-1; J gene: TRBJ2-1; clone size: .; CDR3 protein: CASSQLLSGVGYNEQFF